This T cell receptor delta chain was sequenced for a study of γδ T cells in repeated Plasmodium falciparum infection. At the level of the study: Malaria-naive adults were infected with P. falciparum NF54 four times over about 600 days.

Flow sorting of PBMC yielded separate Vgamma9/Vdelta2+ and Vdelta2-negative gammadelta T cell populations for bulk repertoire analysis. Only a few counts were recorded for this clone. This DNA's translation differs at residue 18 from TCRdb's protein, which comes from a much larger clone; a read error is likely, and the protein shown is translated from the DNA. TCRdb reprocessed the multiplex PCR reads through CATT. There are about 57,000 delta-chain clones in the sample; approximately 1.5% occur only once, and 15% lies in the top ten. Per germline, CDR1 GEAIGNYY and CDR2 EKD. The CDR3 is made up of 19 amino acids.

Sequencing used gamma-delta T cells from blood. The clonotype comes from a pool of human donors (malaria-infected and uninfected, not separated). The V gene was identified as TRDV2, while no J gene was called; TRDD3 is the table's D call and was not checked against the DNA. The DNA of the CDR3 is TGTGCCTGTTCTACTTCACCCAAAACTGGGGGATACGCTTCCGATAAACTCACCTTT. Amino acid sequence: CACSTSPKTGGYASDKLTF.